The T cell receptor (beta chain) described here comes from a study of beta chain features in type 1 diabetes. Study overall: Healthy donors and patients showed comparable age, gender and cell yields. General observations from the study: Among patients with Type 1 diabetes, TCRB CDR3s were moderately but significantly shorter in every one of the four CD4+ subsets.

In total, each donor contributed a single heparinised blood draw that averaged about 100 mL. This clone was seen more than once but under ten times. The antigen is undetermined. Reverse transcription of all isolated RNA meant that expressed TCRB transcripts were sequenced. Around 3.9 million reads per sample were averaged for naive, central memory and regulatory samples. Assay used: immunoSEQ multiplex PCR; TCRdb lists only in-frame clones, some missing. Of about 250,000 clones in the sample, over 12% were seen once. The CDR3 consists of 13 residues. The ends were cut back, 1 base at V and 7 bases at J, with 9 bases in the middle. The germline V gene encodes CDR1 SNHLY and CDR2 FYNNEI.

V is TRBV2 and J is TRBJ2-3, with D perhaps TRBD2 (6 bases). The specimen sequenced was naive CD4+ T cells from blood. This clonotype was obtained from a woman aged 35 to 49 in good health. CDR3 bases: TGTGCCAGCAGTGAAGTGGGGGGATATACGCAGTATTTT. Translating gives CASSEVGGYTQYF.